This TCR beta chain was profiled in a study of cytomegalovirus exposure and HLA in healthy donors (dated by TCRdb to about 2017). Describing the broader study: An earlier analysis of some 600 of the donors reported 276 Gb of sequence data and roughly 120 million unique TCR beta sequences obtained from around 170 million T cells. On average, 235,054 unique TCR beta nucleotide sequences were sequenced per donor among fewer than 500 genotyped donors of the cohort, with 15% to 20% of those sequences being non-productive. An early release covering roughly 600 HLA-typed donors comprised about 290 gigabases of sequencing data and around 86 million unique TCR sequences. The study aimed to test whether signatures of past pathogen exposure could be identified by cataloging public T cell receptors. Typing coverage varied by locus: about 620-630 donors for A, B, C, DRB1 and DQB1; 500 to 550 for DQA1; nearly 610 for DPA1; 400 to 480 for DPB1. To decide whether each TCR beta V gene segment behaved as functional or pseudogenic, an earlier analysis of approximately 590 of the donors relied on high-throughput TCR beta sequencing. In addition to the first cohort of 666 subjects, a separate validation cohort of 130 or so different subjects was used. Rather than drawing on any new phenotypic data, the later analysis identified candidate immune exposures from TCR beta sequences and the way those sequences occurred across donors. HLA typing covered class I and class II loci at four-digit resolution. Every repertoire in the discovery cohort had been generated on one and the same sequencing platform. The study profiled the T cell repertoires of 666 subjects by immunosequencing and related them to cytomegalovirus serostatus. Among the roughly 430 genotyped donors, about 85% belonged to the genetic ancestry cluster associated with self-reported Caucasian donors. The study combined high-throughput TCR immunosequencing, statistical association of individual TCRs with disease status, and machine learning to predict cytomegalovirus infection status. A later analysis re-examined previously published TCR beta repertoires from about 670 donors and added high-resolution HLA genotyping to investigate patterns of TCR occurrence. Donor age, sex, ethnicity and CMV serostatus were collected together with the repertoire data. Five DR-DQ haplotypes were treated as single units for association and clustering because of strong linkage in the cohort. In a later genetic analysis, genome-wide SNP genotypes for about 65% of the roughly 700 donors were used, and that subset was treated as a discovery cohort.

In total, about 650 healthy bone marrow donors made up the cohort. At the time of sampling, every cohort member was nominally healthy, though immune exposures that went unrecorded were likely present. The donor tested CMV seronegative, placing the donor among the approximately 360 seronegative members of the cohort. Every donor gave a peripheral blood sample, and the peripheral blood mononuclear cells from that sample were used for TCR beta sequencing. Genomic DNA extraction from the blood cell samples was performed with the Qiagen DNeasy Blood Extraction Kit. Receptor libraries were prepared by the immunoSEQ multiplex PCR assay. For the multiplex PCR, a mixture combining 60 forward primers for TCR Vbeta segments and 13 reverse primers for TCR Jbeta segments was used. The CDR3 region of rearranged TCR beta genes was amplified from genomic DNA by a multiplex PCR assay. On the Illumina HiSeq System, the amplified TCR beta libraries were sequenced as 87-base-pair reads. Per the authors' processing: A later analysis tallied tens of millions of unique TCR beta chains across the 650 to 750 repertoires, and about 10 million of those chains were shared by two or more donors. Raw reads were error-corrected and collapsed into unique sequences by a nearest-neighbor algorithm in which closely related sequences were merged to remove PCR and sequencing errors. Alignment of CDR3 sequences to IMGT reference sequences was used to assign V, D and J gene segments. For a sequence to be retained, at least a six-nucleotide match to both a V gene segment and a J gene segment was required. A rearrangement was called productive if the CDR3 had no stop codons and remained in frame with V and J, and every other rearrangement was called non-productive. CDR3 was defined according to IMGT convention as the region running from the second conserved V-encoded cysteine to the conserved J-encoded phenylalanine. The earlier analysis of about 620 of the donors excluded sequences that lacked an unambiguous match to a single V gene segment. In an earlier analysis of 587 of the donors, a V segment was called functional when productive rearrangements were above 56.7%, and segregating when the standard deviation between donors exceeded 5%. A statistical classification framework was built to diagnose cytomegalovirus status from the catalog of TCR beta chain sequences. In a later analysis, TCR nucleotide sequences were compared against IMGT/GENE-DB human TR gene sequences so that V and J genes could be assigned. In a later analysis, CDR3 sequences and most-parsimonious VDJ recombination scenarios were assigned using the TCRdist pipeline. In a later analysis, each TCR beta chain was defined by its CDR3 amino acid sequence together with its V-gene family, and reads without a unique V-gene family were excluded. To address suspected cross-contamination and a sequencing artifact, a later analysis removed roughly 580 highly shared, low-generation-probability nucleotide sequences. In a later analysis, a clonal expansion index was calculated for each public chain from normalized within-repertoire ranks of inferred template counts. A later analysis computed generation probabilities with a VDJ recombination model fitted to out-of-frame rearrangements, and checked the results against IGoR. Hypergeometric tests were used in a later analysis to score TCR-TCR, TCR-HLA and TCR-CMV co-occurrence, with a repertoire-size bias correction applied to the TCR pairs. False discovery rates were estimated in a later analysis by permuting HLA or CMV assignments 20 times. In a later analysis, co-occurring TCRs were grouped using DBSCAN, and TCRdist sequence similarity was added for clustering within HLA-allele-positive subsets. For co-occurrence clustering, repertoires with fewer than 30,000 or more than 120,000 public chains were excluded, along with roughly 5 repertoires with anomalous nucleotide sharing. TCRdb limited this immuneACCESS table to in-frame rearrangements with V and J called. A share of clones is missing; checked studies link under half to unresolved V genes, and the rest is unexplained. V and J calls and clone size are those listed in that table; D and trimming were worked out from the DNA. The sample table records roughly 150,000 clones; 60% to 80% of these occur just once. About 2% of the sample is in the top ten clones.

Turning to this clone: The antigen it recognizes is unknown. No base-level quality is on record; no much larger clone is a single base apart.

Overall study results and their limits: A cluster of highly shared sequence variants was judged likely to represent a technical artifact of the sequencing pipeline. Only TCR beta chains were sequenced in this cohort, and the absence of alpha or paired-chain data limited detectable features. Roughly uniform sequencing depth across donors was assumed in presence/absence analyses, although this assumption may not hold. Compared with equally common non-associated chains, HLA-associated TCR beta chains in a later analysis were more clonally expanded and had lower generation probabilities. A later analysis associated 15,000 to 20,000 TCR beta sequences with specific HLA alleles at a false discovery rate of 0.05. Some IMGT-functional V segments, including TRBV6-2 and TRBV6-3, could not be told apart with the 87-base-pair reads, so those segments were excluded. A later analysis found that TCR association rates varied across HLA loci, with DRB1 alleles showing the most associated TCRs and HLA-C alleles the fewest. Immune exposure information for the cohort was limited to CMV serostatus. Assigning TCR associations to individual alleles was difficult when HLA alleles, especially DR and DQ, strongly co-occurred. A later analysis found that most CMV-associated TCR beta chains appeared HLA-restricted, with HLA associations seemingly driven largely by CMV exposure. The authors suggested that the approach could potentially be generalized to other disease states and immunological phenotypes. An association between a missense DCLRE1C variant and V-gene and J-gene trimming of TCR beta chains was found in a later genetic analysis and replicated in an independent cohort. Correlated functional status among segregating V segments might reflect linkage disequilibrium, but an unknown experimental factor could not be ruled out. Because some donors lacked HLA typing at each locus, the association tests relied only on the typed subset. The earlier analysis of about 600 of the donors excluded roughly 17 rarely observed V segments, including chromosome 9 orphons, because counts were too low. According to a later analysis, parvovirus B19, influenza, CMV and Epstein-Barr virus appeared linked to several top co-occurrence clusters. Most TCR sequences were observed very rarely across donors, whereas some public TCRs were present in many individuals. In an earlier analysis of about 550 of the donors, most TCR beta V segments were observed in productive rearrangements about 90% or about 30% of the time, broadly matching IMGT annotations. The study listed over 150 TCR beta chains as associated with cytomegalovirus. A later genetic analysis reported fewer N-insertions in productive TCRs among donors in an Asian-associated ancestry cluster than the roughly 620-donor mean. Cytomegalovirus status was reported to be diagnosed by the classifier with high specificity and sensitivity in both the original and validation cohorts. In vitro tests confirmed that a few of the cytomegalovirus-associated TCR beta chains recognize cytomegalovirus antigens. A further reported finding was that TCR beta sequences accurately predicted the HLA-A and HLA-B alleles for most subjects in the first cohort.

The CDR3 spans 17 residues, from the cysteine through the phenylalanine. Kept here is only the CDR3 DNA, which spans 51 bases and is read in frame from base 1. Trimming accounts for 8 bases at V and 5 bases at J, while the number of junction bases matched to no gene is 15. The germline V gene (reference sequence) specifies SGHAT as CDR1 and FQDESV as CDR2. This receptor was identified in a man aged 30-40 years in good health and CMV-seronegative. Sequencing used PBMCs. Rearrangement joined TRBV11-1 to TRBJ1-2; a stretch of 12 junction bases matches TRBD1. The sequenced DNA: TGTGCCAGCTCACGGGGGACAGGGGGCGCGGGTGTGTATGGCTACACCTTC. This yields the protein CASSRGTGGAGVYGYTF.